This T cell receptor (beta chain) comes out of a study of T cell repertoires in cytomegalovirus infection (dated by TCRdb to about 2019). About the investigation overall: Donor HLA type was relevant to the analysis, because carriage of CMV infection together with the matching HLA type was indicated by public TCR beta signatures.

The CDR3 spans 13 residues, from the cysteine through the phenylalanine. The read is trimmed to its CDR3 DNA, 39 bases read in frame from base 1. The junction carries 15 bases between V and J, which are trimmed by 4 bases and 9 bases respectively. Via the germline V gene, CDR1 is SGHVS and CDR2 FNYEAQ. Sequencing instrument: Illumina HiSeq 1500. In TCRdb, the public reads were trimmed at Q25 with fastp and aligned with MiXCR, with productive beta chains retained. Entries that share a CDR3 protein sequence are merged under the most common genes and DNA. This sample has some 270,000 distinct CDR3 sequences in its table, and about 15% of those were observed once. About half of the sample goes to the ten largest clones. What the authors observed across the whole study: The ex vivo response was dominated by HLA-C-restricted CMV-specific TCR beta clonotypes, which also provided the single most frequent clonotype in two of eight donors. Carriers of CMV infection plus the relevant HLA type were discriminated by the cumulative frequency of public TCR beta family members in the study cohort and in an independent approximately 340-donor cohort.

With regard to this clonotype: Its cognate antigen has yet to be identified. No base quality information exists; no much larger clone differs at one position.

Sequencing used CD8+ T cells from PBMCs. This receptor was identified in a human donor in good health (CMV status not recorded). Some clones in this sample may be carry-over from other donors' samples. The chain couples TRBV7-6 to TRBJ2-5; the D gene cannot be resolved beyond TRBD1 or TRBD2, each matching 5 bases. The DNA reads TGTGCCAGCAGCTCGGGACGGCCAGGAGCCCAGTACTTC. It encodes CASSSGRPGAQYF.